The rows below give T cell receptor beta chains drawn from one sample of a study of T cells in Graves' hyperthyroidism and ophthalmopathy. TCRdb reprocessed the multiplex PCR reads via MiXCR and lists one record per CDR3 protein. The table has over 250,000 distinct CDR3 sequences, around 13% seen once. Sequencing was carried out using blood. Every receptor here comes from a woman aged 40 to 55 with Graves' ophthalmopathy. CDR3s include the opening cysteine and the closing phenylalanine or tryptophan. A D gene is named only where the DNA matches it firmly. Clone size appears in some rows only: once, few, many, or a class for an expanded clone.

j_gene: TRBJ2-3
abundance: many
v_gene: TRBV20-1
d_gene: TRBD1
CDR3aa: CSARDEGQGRYTQYF
CDR3nt: TGCAGTGCTAGAGATGAAGGACAGGGGCGATATACGCAGTATTTT

j_gene: TRBJ1-2
abundance: NA
v_gene: TRBV20-1
d_gene: TRBD1
CDR3aa: CSANRGGYTF
CDR3nt: TGCAGTGCTAACAGGGGAGGCTACACCTTC

j_gene: TRBJ2-6
abundance: few
v_gene: TRBV7-9
d_gene: TRBD2
CDR3aa: CASSYREARVLTF
CDR3nt: TGTGCCAGCAGTTATCGGGAGGCGCGTGTCCTGACTTTC

j_gene: TRBJ1-2
abundance: many
v_gene: TRBV7-2
d_gene: TRBD1
CDR3aa: CASSFGTGISYTF
CDR3nt: TGTGCCAGCAGCTTTGGGACAGGTATCAGCTACACCTTC

j_gene: TRBJ2-3
abundance: few
v_gene: TRBV5-5
d_gene: NA
CDR3aa: CASSPWVIGLKIDTQYF
CDR3nt: TGTGCCAGCAGCCCGTGGGTGATTGGCTTGAAAATAGATACGCAGTATTTT

j_gene: TRBJ2-1
abundance: many
v_gene: TRBV28
d_gene: NA
CDR3aa: CASSPLADLSYNEQFF
CDR3nt: TGTGCCAGCAGTCCGTTAGCGGACCTCTCCTACAATGAGCAGTTCTTC

j_gene: TRBJ1-1
abundance: many
v_gene: TRBV29-1
d_gene: TRBD1
CDR3aa: CSVHGTGVNTEAFF
CDR3nt: TGCAGCGTCCATGGGACAGGAGTGAACACTGAAGCTTTCTTT

j_gene: TRBJ2-1
abundance: many
v_gene: TRBV5-5
d_gene: TRBD1
CDR3aa: CASSLGLDRAYEQFF
CDR3nt: TGTGCCAGCAGCTTGGGCCTCGACAGGGCTTATGAGCAGTTCTTC

j_gene: TRBJ1-5
abundance: many
v_gene: TRBV6-1
d_gene: NA
CDR3aa: CASGADHSNQPQHF
CDR3nt: TGTGCCAGCGGGGCGGACCATAGCAATCAGCCCCAGCATTTT

j_gene: TRBJ2-1
abundance: once
v_gene: TRBV3-1
d_gene: NA
CDR3aa: CASSRVGDKGRLSNEQFF
CDR3nt: TGTGCCAGCAGCCGGGTGGGGGACAAGGGGAGACTATCCAATGAGCAGTTCTTC

j_gene: TRBJ2-1
abundance: few
v_gene: TRBV7-9
d_gene: TRBD1
CDR3aa: CASSLYGTGHNEQFF
CDR3nt: TGTGCCAGCAGCTTGTACGGGACAGGGCACAATGAGCAGTTCTTC

j_gene: TRBJ2-1
abundance: many
v_gene: TRBV2
d_gene: TRBD2
CDR3aa: CASSETGAGSYLYNEQFF
CDR3nt: TGTGCCAGCAGTGAAACCGGAGCGGGGTCCTATCTATACAATGAGCAGTTCTTC

j_gene: TRBJ2-1
abundance: few
v_gene: TRBV20-1
d_gene: TRBD2
CDR3aa: CSASSPRGRTYNEQFF
CDR3nt: TGCAGTGCTAGCAGCCCCCGCGGGAGAACCTACAATGAGCAGTTCTTC

j_gene: TRBJ2-1
abundance: many
v_gene: TRBV7-2
d_gene: NA
CDR3aa: CASSLEGLGVQFF
CDR3nt: TGTGCCAGCAGCTTAGAGGGGTTGGGGGTGCAGTTCTTC

j_gene: TRBJ2-3
abundance: few
v_gene: TRBV11-2
d_gene: NA
CDR3aa: CASSNTDTQCF
CDR3nt: TGTGCCAGCAGCAACACAGATACGCAGTGTTTT

j_gene: TRBJ2-7
abundance: few
v_gene: TRBV3-1
d_gene: TRBD2
CDR3aa: CASSLNGRTGYEQYF
CDR3nt: TGTGCCAGCAGCCTAAACGGGAGGACGGGCTACGAGCAGTACTTC

j_gene: TRBJ2-1
abundance: many
v_gene: TRBV2
d_gene: TRBD2
CDR3aa: CASSPRNDGGSPESGSSYNEQFF
CDR3nt: TGTGCCAGCAGTCCCCGGAACGATGGGGGGTCACCGGAAAGCGGGAGCTCCTACAATGAGCAGTTCTTC

j_gene: TRBJ1-1
abundance: NA
v_gene: TRBV3-1
d_gene: TRBD1
CDR3aa: CASSQAVYRGRGNTEAFF
CDR3nt: TGTGCCAGCAGCCAAGCCGTCTACAGGGGCCGGGGGAACACTGAAGCTTTCTTT

j_gene: TRBJ2-1
abundance: few
v_gene: TRBV5-6
d_gene: TRBD2
CDR3aa: CASSFLAGGLTFNNEQFF
CDR3nt: TGTGCCAGCAGCTTCCTAGCGGGGGGCCTAACATTTAACAATGAGCAGTTCTTC

j_gene: TRBJ2-7
abundance: many
v_gene: TRBV27
d_gene: TRBD1
CDR3aa: CASGITGQGVYEQYF
CDR3nt: TGTGCCAGCGGCATAACCGGACAGGGCGTCTACGAGCAGTACTTC

j_gene: TRBJ2-7
abundance: many
v_gene: TRBV7-2
d_gene: TRBD2
CDR3aa: CASIATSGSRHEQYF
CDR3nt: TGTGCCAGCATCGCGACTAGCGGGAGCAGGCACGAGCAGTACTTC

j_gene: TRBJ2-3
abundance: NA
v_gene: TRBV20-1
d_gene: NA
CDR3aa: CSARDPQGGVDTQYF
CDR3nt: TGCAGTGCTAGAGATCCGCAGGGGGGTGTAGATACGCAGTATTTT

j_gene: TRBJ2-7
abundance: many
v_gene: TRBV7-2
d_gene: NA
CDR3aa: CASSSRRDWKQYF
CDR3nt: TGTGCCAGCAGCTCCAGACGGGACTGGAAGCAGTACTTC

j_gene: TRBJ2-2
abundance: many
v_gene: TRBV12-3/TRBV12-4
d_gene: NA
CDR3aa: CASSFVAEVDTGELFF
CDR3nt: TGTGCCAGCAGTTTCGTAGCGGAGGTGGACACCGGGGAGCTGTTTTTT

j_gene: TRBJ1-2
abundance: NA
v_gene: TRBV11-3
d_gene: NA
CDR3aa: CASSLRNNGYTF
CDR3nt: TGTGCCAGCAGCTTGCGAAACAATGGCTACACCTTC

j_gene: TRBJ1-1
abundance: many
v_gene: TRBV29-1
d_gene: TRBD1
CDR3aa: CSATRGYTEAFF
CDR3nt: TGCAGCGCGACCAGGGGGTACACTGAAGCTTTCTTT

j_gene: TRBJ1-5
abundance: NA
v_gene: TRBV20-1
d_gene: NA
CDR3aa: CSAREAWGYQPQHF
CDR3nt: TGCAGTGCTAGAGAAGCATGGGGGTATCAGCCCCAGCATTTT

j_gene: TRBJ1-2
abundance: many
v_gene: TRBV19
d_gene: NA
CDR3aa: CASLSGVYGYTF
CDR3nt: TGTGCCAGTCTTTCAGGGGTCTATGGCTACACCTTC

j_gene: TRBJ2-4
abundance: many
v_gene: TRBV28
d_gene: NA
CDR3aa: CASSLLATNIQYF
CDR3nt: TGTGCCAGCAGTTTACTAGCGACAAACATTCAGTACTTC

j_gene: TRBJ2-1
abundance: NA
v_gene: TRBV14
d_gene: NA
CDR3aa: CASSQDRGFDNEQFF
CDR3nt: TGTGCCAGCAGCCAAGATAGGGGGTTCGACAATGAGCAGTTCTTC

j_gene: TRBJ2-5
abundance: many
v_gene: TRBV28
d_gene: NA
CDR3aa: CASRMIRGPGETQYF
CDR3nt: TGTGCCAGCAGAATGATCCGAGGACCCGGCGAGACCCAGTACTTC

j_gene: TRBJ1-2
abundance: many
v_gene: TRBV28
d_gene: TRBD1
CDR3aa: CASRDSINYGYTF
CDR3nt: TGTGCCTCAAGGGACAGTATAAACTATGGCTACACCTTC

j_gene: TRBJ1-5
abundance: many
v_gene: TRBV6-1
d_gene: NA
CDR3aa: CASSERAGRTNQPQHF
CDR3nt: TGTGCCAGCAGTGAAAGGGCAGGGCGAACTAATCAGCCCCAGCATTTT

j_gene: TRBJ1-1
abundance: many
v_gene: TRBV10-2
d_gene: TRBD1
CDR3aa: CATKPSTGLNTEAFF
CDR3nt: TGCGCCACCAAACCTTCGACAGGGCTAAACACTGAAGCTTTCTTT

j_gene: TRBJ2-6
abundance: NA
v_gene: TRBV15
d_gene: NA
CDR3aa: CATSSRTGYGSGANVLTF
CDR3nt: TGTGCCACCAGCAGCAGAACAGGGTACGGCTCTGGGGCCAACGTCCTGACTTTC

j_gene: TRBJ2-1
abundance: NA
v_gene: TRBV20-1
d_gene: NA
CDR3aa: CSARGGEDNEQFF
CDR3nt: TGCAGTGCTAGAGGGGGGGAGGACAATGAGCAGTTCTTC

j_gene: TRBJ2-1
abundance: NA
v_gene: TRBV5-1
d_gene: NA
CDR3aa: CASSFQQGSEQFF
CDR3nt: TGCGCCAGCAGCTTTCAACAGGGTAGTGAGCAGTTCTTC

j_gene: TRBJ2-7
abundance: few
v_gene: TRBV6-1
d_gene: NA
CDR3aa: CASARIGYEQYF
CDR3nt: TGTGCCAGCGCCCGGATAGGGTACGAGCAGTACTTC

j_gene: TRBJ2-4
abundance: few
v_gene: TRBV20-1
d_gene: NA
CDR3aa: CSARDPKLAKNIQYF
CDR3nt: TGCAGTGCTAGAGATCCCAAACTAGCCAAAAACATTCAGTACTTC

j_gene: TRBJ2-5
abundance: NA
v_gene: TRBV5-5
d_gene: TRBD2
CDR3aa: CASSGCLAGVGETQYF
CDR3nt: TGTGCCAGCAGCGGGTGCCTAGCGGGAGTTGGGGAGACCCAGTACTTC

j_gene: TRBJ2-3
abundance: many
v_gene: TRBV28
d_gene: NA
CDR3aa: CASCGQGGTDTQYF
CDR3nt: TGTGCCAGCTGCGGACAGGGAGGGACAGATACGCAGTATTTT

j_gene: TRBJ1-5
abundance: NA
v_gene: TRBV25-1
d_gene: TRBD1
CDR3aa: CASSSQGMGNQPQHF
CDR3nt: TGTGCCAGCAGTTCACAGGGGATGGGCAATCAGCCCCAGCATTTT

j_gene: TRBJ2-1
abundance: NA
v_gene: TRBV19
d_gene: TRBD2
CDR3aa: CASSGAGDSLQSEQFF
CDR3nt: TGTGCCAGTAGTGGGGCGGGGGACTCCCTCCAGAGTGAGCAGTTCTTC

j_gene: TRBJ2-1
abundance: many
v_gene: TRBV12-3/TRBV12-4
d_gene: NA
CDR3aa: CASSLKMLQGGWNEQFF
CDR3nt: TGTGCCAGCAGTTTAAAAATGTTACAGGGTGGATGGAATGAGCAGTTCTTC

j_gene: TRBJ2-5
abundance: many
v_gene: TRBV20-1
d_gene: NA
CDR3aa: CSARTGSQETQYF
CDR3nt: TGCAGTGCTAGAACAGGGAGCCAAGAGACCCAGTACTTC

j_gene: TRBJ2-5
abundance: many
v_gene: TRBV11-2
d_gene: NA
CDR3aa: CASSLVLGPETQYF
CDR3nt: TGTGCCAGCAGCTTAGTGTTAGGCCCGGAGACCCAGTACTTC

j_gene: TRBJ2-3
abundance: many
v_gene: TRBV20-1
d_gene: NA
CDR3aa: CSGDLASDTQYF
CDR3nt: TGCAGTGGGGATCTTGCATCAGATACGCAGTATTTT

j_gene: TRBJ1-3
abundance: many
v_gene: TRBV7-8
d_gene: NA
CDR3aa: CASSSRVSGNTIYF
CDR3nt: TGTGCCAGCAGCAGCAGGGTATCTGGAAACACCATATATTTT

j_gene: TRBJ1-1
abundance: many
v_gene: TRBV19
d_gene: NA
CDR3aa: CASSIGERTEAFF
CDR3nt: TGTGCCAGTAGTATAGGGGAGAGGACTGAAGCTTTCTTT

j_gene: TRBJ2-7
abundance: many
v_gene: TRBV20-1
d_gene: TRBD1
CDR3aa: CSARETGGLGEQYF
CDR3nt: TGCAGTGCTAGGGAGACAGGGGGCTTAGGGGAGCAGTACTTC

j_gene: TRBJ2-3
abundance: many
v_gene: TRBV7-9
d_gene: NA
CDR3aa: CASSPIKGTQYF
CDR3nt: TGTGCCAGCAGCCCCATTAAGGGTACGCAGTATTTT

j_gene: TRBJ2-3
abundance: NA
v_gene: TRBV29-1
d_gene: NA
CDR3aa: CSTLSGNTDTQYF
CDR3nt: TGCAGCACACTGTCAGGGAACACAGATACGCAGTATTTT

j_gene: TRBJ1-1
abundance: NA
v_gene: TRBV20-1
d_gene: TRBD1
CDR3aa: CSALPYGQGAAKAFF
CDR3nt: TGCAGTGCCCTTCCATACGGACAGGGGGCCGCAAAAGCTTTCTTT